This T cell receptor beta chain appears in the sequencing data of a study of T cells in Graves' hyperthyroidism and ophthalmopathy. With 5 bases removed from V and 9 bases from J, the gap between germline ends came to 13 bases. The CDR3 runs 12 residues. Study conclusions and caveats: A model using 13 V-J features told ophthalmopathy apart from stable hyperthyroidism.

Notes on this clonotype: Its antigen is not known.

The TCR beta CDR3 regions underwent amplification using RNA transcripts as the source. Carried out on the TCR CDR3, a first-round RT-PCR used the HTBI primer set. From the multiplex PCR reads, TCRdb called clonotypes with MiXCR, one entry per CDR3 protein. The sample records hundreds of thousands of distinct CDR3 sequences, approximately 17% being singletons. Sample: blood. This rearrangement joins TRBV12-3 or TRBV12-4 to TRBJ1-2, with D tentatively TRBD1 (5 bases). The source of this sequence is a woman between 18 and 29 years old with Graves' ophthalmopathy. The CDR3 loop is CASSPEGPSYTF. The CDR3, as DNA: TGTGCCAGCAGTCCCGAGGGACCTAGCTACACCTTC.